This TCR beta chain was observed in a study of T cell repertoires in cytomegalovirus infection. The wider study: Recently identified HLA-C-restricted and well-studied HLA-B-restricted CMV epitopes were used. From public TCR beta signatures came an indication of both CMV infection and matching HLA type.

J gave up 0 bases and V 8 bases, and 10 bases lay outside the gene matches. This CDR3 spans 16 amino acids. In germline, CDR1 is SGHVS, CDR2 FQNEAQ. Broader study findings: Predominance within the ex vivo response was attributable to HLA-C-restricted CMV-specific TCR beta clonotypes. Using cumulative public TCR beta family frequency, the authors identified those who carried CMV together with the relevant HLA.

This clonotype has just a few counts. Antigen: not known. Each CDR3 protein is one row after TCRdb ran MiXCR on the reads. This table has some 590,000 distinct CDR3 sequences, around two fifths appearing once. The specimen was cultured PBMCs, collected from culture after CMV antigen stimulation. The sequence was obtained from a human donor in good health (CMV status not recorded). Some clones in this sample may be carry-over from other donors' samples. The chain combines TRBV7-8 with TRBJ2-1; 7 positions match TRBD1. The DNA for the CDR3 is TGTGCCAGCGTACCGGACAGGTACCGCTCCTACAATGAGCAGTTCTTC. Amino acids: CASVPDRYRSYNEQFF.